A selection of T cell receptor beta chains follows, all from one sample in a study of beta chain features in type 1 diabetes. Here immunoSEQ multiplex PCR was the method, and the copy in TCRdb shows in-frame clones only, minus some. In the table there are nearly 350,000 clones, roughly a tenth of which are singletons. The sample consisted of central memory CD4+ T cells from blood. The receptors shown here come from a man aged 25-45 years with type 1 diabetes. The CDR3 runs from the conserved cysteine through the conserved F or W. The D gene is left open where the match is weak. Clone size is not always given. Where it is, it says once, few, many or a class for expanded clones.

D gene | clone size | J gene | V gene | CDR3 DNA | CDR3 protein
- | - | TRBJ2-7 | TRBV18 | TGTGCCAGCTCACCATCAGAACAGCCCTACGAGCAGTACTTC | CASSPSEQPYEQYF
- | - | TRBJ2-7 | TRBV30 | TGTGCCTGGAGCCTCGGGTCAGGGGCCTACGAGCAGTACTTC | CAWSLGSGAYEQYF
- | - | TRBJ2-4 | TRBV6-6 | TGTGCCAGCAGTTACCCCGCCTCTAAAAACATTCAGTACTTC | CASSYPASKNIQYF
- | many | TRBJ1-1 | TRBV10-3 | TGTGCCATCAGTGAGACGGAAGGGGACACTGAAGCTTTCTTT | CAISETEGDTEAFF
TRBD2 | - | TRBJ2-2 | TRBV9 | TGTGCCAGCAGCATGGGACTAGCGGACACCGGGGAGCTGTTTTTT | CASSMGLADTGELFF
TRBD1 | few | TRBJ1-4 | TRBV7-8 | TGTGCCAGCAGCTTAGGGGACAGGGGCGAAAAACTGTTTTTT | CASSLGDRGEKLFF
- | few | TRBJ1-5 | TRBV4-3 | TGCGCCAGCAGCCAAGAGACCGGGACTAATCAGCCCCAGCATTTT | CASSQETGTNQPQHF
- | - | TRBJ2-7 | TRBV7-9 | TGTGCCAGCAGCTTAGGCATGGAGTCCTACGAGCAGTACTTC | CASSLGMESYEQYF
TRBD2 | - | TRBJ2-5 | TRBV25-1 | TGTGCCAGCAGTGCTAGCGGGGGGGAGAAGACCCAGTACTTC | CASSASGGEKTQYF
- | few | TRBJ1-1 | TRBV16 | TGTGCCAGCAGCCAATCGATCTCACGGGGCACCCTCGAAGCTTTCTTT | CASSQSISRGTLEAFF
TRBD1 | few | TRBJ2-2 | TRBV28 | TGTGCCAGCAGTTCCCGACAGGGGGCGACCGGGGAGCTGTTTTTT | CASSSRQGATGELFF
- | - | TRBJ1-5 | TRBV28 | TGTGCCAGCAGTTTTCCAAATCAGCCCCAGCATTTT | CASSFPNQPQHF
- | - | TRBJ2-2 | TRBV5-1 | TGCGCCAGCAGTATAACGGGGGGCCCCCCGAACACCGGGGAGCTGTTTTTT | CASSITGGPPNTGELFF
- | - | TRBJ2-6 | TRBV6-5 | TGTGCCAGCAGTTACTCGACGGGGAACGGGGCCAACGTCCTGACTTTC | CASSYSTGNGANVLTF
- | few | TRBJ1-6 | TRBV14 | TGTGCCAGCAGCCAAGATTTGACAGCTAATAATTCACCCCTCCACTTT | CASSQDLTANNSPLHF
- | - | TRBJ2-7 | TRBV5-1 | TGCGCCAGCAGCACTGGCCACAGTTACTACGAGCAGTACTTC | CASSTGHSYYEQYF
- | - | TRBJ1-6 | TRBV6-1 | TGTGCCAGCAGTGATTTAATACAGGGCAGCTATAATTCACCCCTCCACTTT | CASSDLIQGSYNSPLHF
TRBD2 | many | TRBJ2-2 | TRBV28 | TGTGCCAGCATTATGACTAGCGGGGGACTTTGGAACACCGGGGAGCTGTTTTTT | CASIMTSGGLWNTGELFF
TRBD2 | - | TRBJ2-5 | TRBV6-6 | TGTGCCAGCAGCCTATCGACTAGCGGGGGACAAGAGACCCAGTACTTC | CASSLSTSGGQETQYF
TRBD2 | - | TRBJ2-5 | TRBV19 | TGTGCCAGTAGGCGGACTAGCGGGGCGGTGGAGACCCAGTACTTC | CASRRTSGAVETQYF
TRBD2 | - | TRBJ2-3 | TRBV27 | TGTGCCAGCAGTTTGTCTATAGCGGGGGGCACAGATACGCAGTATTTT | CASSLSIAGGTDTQYF
- | few | TRBJ1-1 | TRBV2 | TGTGCCAGCAGTGAACTGTCTCCGAACACTGAAGCTTTCTTT | CASSELSPNTEAFF
TRBD1 | few | TRBJ1-2 | TRBV29-1 | TGCAGCGGCGGCCAGGGGGACTATGGCTACACCTTC | CSGGQGDYGYTF
TRBD2 | - | TRBJ2-5 | TRBV5-1 | TGCGCCAGCAGCTTGGGGACTAGCGGCCAAGAGACCCAGTACTTC | CASSLGTSGQETQYF
- | many | TRBJ2-4 | TRBV9 | TGTGCCAGCAGCGTAGCTGGCCAGGCCAAAAACATTCAGTACTTC | CASSVAGQAKNIQYF
- | - | TRBJ1-1 | TRBV9 | TGTGCCAGCAGCCCTAGACAGTGGGACACTGAAGCTTTCTTT | CASSPRQWDTEAFF
- | few | TRBJ1-1 | TRBV7-8 | TGTGCCAGCAGCCCGTCGGGAAAGAACACTGAAGCTTTCTTT | CASSPSGKNTEAFF
- | many | TRBJ2-3 | TRBV7-2 | TGTGCCAGCAGCCATGGAACCACAGATACGCAGTATTTT | CASSHGTTDTQYF
- | - | TRBJ2-7 | TRBV6-5 | TGTGCCAGCCAAGGGGGGGTCAGCTACGAGCAGTACTTC | CASQGGVSYEQYF
- | few | TRBJ1-5 | TRBV9 | TGTGCCAGCAGCGGGACAGTGTCCCAGGGCGATCAGCCCCAGCATTTT | CASSGTVSQGDQPQHF
- | few | TRBJ2-5 | TRBV9 | TGTGCCAGCAGCGTTGGGGGTGCCACAGAGACCCAGTACTTC | CASSVGGATETQYF
- | - | TRBJ2-5 | TRBV28 | TGTGCCAGCAGGGGCGGGGGCCAGGGTCAAGAGACCCAGTACTTC | CASRGGGQGQETQYF